A selection of T cell receptor beta chains follows, all from one sample in a study of blood T cell repertoires in COVID-19. The data were produced by immunoSEQ multiplex PCR, yet TCRdb's version contains in-frame clones alone and is incomplete. Seen here are around 500,000 clones, 88% observed once, and the top ten hold 1.8%. Sequenced sample: PBMCs or T cells enriched from blood (not recorded which). These receptors were obtained from a woman in her thirties or forties who had recovered from COVID-19. CDR3s include the opening cysteine and the closing phenylalanine or tryptophan. A D gene is named only where the DNA matches it firmly. Clone size is not always given. Where it is, it says once, few, many or a class for expanded clones.

CDR3	DNA	D	size	V	J
CASSVIYRGGNTIYF	TGTGCCAGCAGCGTGATATACAGGGGTGGAAACACCATATATTTT	TRBD1	NA	TRBV5-6	TRBJ1-3
CASSLLAGGGNEQFF	TGTGCCAGCAGCTTACTAGCGGGAGGGGGAAATGAGCAGTTCTTC	TRBD2	NA	TRBV7-8	TRBJ2-1
CASSPGYTGELFF	TGTGCCAGCAGTCCAGGGTACACCGGGGAGCTGTTTTTT	NA	NA	TRBV7-9	TRBJ2-2
CASSPDRGYYEQYF	TGTGCCAGCAGCCCCGACAGGGGGTACTACGAGCAGTACTTC	TRBD1	NA	TRBV7-6	TRBJ2-7
CASRTGEGTGELFF	TGCGCCAGCCGGACAGGGGAAGGCACCGGGGAGCTGTTTTTT	TRBD1	once	TRBV4-3	TRBJ2-2
CASSSQRGLGGELFF	TGTGCCAGCAGCTCACAAAGGGGGTTAGGCGGGGAGCTGTTTTTT	NA	few	TRBV7-2	TRBJ2-2
CSASRAGGINEQFF	TGCAGTGCTAGTAGGGCGGGGGGGATCAATGAGCAGTTCTTC	TRBD2	NA	TRBV20-1	TRBJ2-1
CASMNGEETQYF	TGTGCCAGCATGAACGGGGAAGAGACCCAGTACTTC	NA	NA	TRBV2	TRBJ2-5
CASSYYEGGDTEAFF	TGTGCCAGCAGTTACTATGAGGGTGGGGACACTGAAGCTTTCTTT	NA	NA	TRBV6-5	TRBJ1-1
CASSQEITGDTQYF	TGCGCCAGCAGCCAAGAAATTACCGGGGATACGCAGTATTTT	NA	NA	TRBV4-3	TRBJ2-3
CASSSGLVETEAFF	TGTGCCAGCAGCTCCGGACTGGTGGAGACTGAAGCTTTCTTT	NA	NA	TRBV7-8	TRBJ1-1
CSVAIRTYEQYF	TGCAGCGTTGCTATAAGAACTTACGAGCAGTACTTC	NA	once	TRBV29-1	TRBJ2-7
CASSPTGLPGYTF	TGTGCCAGCAGTCCTACCGGACTGCCTGGCTACACCTTC	NA	NA	TRBV12-3/TRBV12-4	TRBJ1-2
CASSFALAGNEETQYF	TGTGCCAGCAGTTTTGCACTAGCGGGGAATGAAGAGACCCAGTACTTC	TRBD2	NA	TRBV6-2/TRBV6-3	TRBJ2-5
CASSRDRGTGELFF	TGCGCCAGCTCCCGGGACAGGGGCACCGGGGAGCTGTTTTTT	TRBD1	few	TRBV4-1	TRBJ2-2
CASSEGQGSSGNTIYF	TGTGCCAGCAGTGAAGGACAGGGGAGCTCTGGAAACACCATATATTTT	TRBD1	few	TRBV6-1	TRBJ1-3
CASSPLGVGYTF	TGTGCCAGCAGTCCTCTAGGAGTTGGCTACACCTTC	NA	NA	TRBV12-3/TRBV12-4	TRBJ1-2
CAWSVPGGVGYTF	TGTGCCTGGAGTGTACCAGGAGGGGTAGGCTACACCTTC	NA	NA	TRBV30	TRBJ1-2
CASSVGQGTGELFF	TGTGCCAGCAGCGTAGGACAGGGCACCGGGGAGCTGTTTTTT	TRBD1	NA	TRBV9	TRBJ2-2
CASSLGAGGRGFNQPQHF	TGTGCCAGCAGTTTAGGGGCAGGGGGCAGAGGTTTCAATCAGCCCCAGCATTTT	TRBD1	NA	TRBV28	TRBJ1-5
CASRPGQGSEAFF	TGTGCCAGCAGGCCGGGACAGGGGTCTGAAGCTTTCTTT	TRBD1	few	TRBV7-9	TRBJ1-1
CASSLEAESGTGELFF	TGCGCCAGCAGCTTGGAGGCGGAGTCGGGCACCGGGGAGCTGTTTTTT	NA	many	TRBV5-1	TRBJ2-2
CASSHVGIRDTTTPFSGNTIYF	TGCGCCAGCAGCCACGTGGGGATCCGGGACACCACAACCCCTTTCTCTGGAAACACCATATATTTT	NA	NA	TRBV4-3	TRBJ1-3
CASRLDRTLARQNTGELFF	TGTGCAAGTCGCTTAGATAGGACCCTAGCGCGGCAGAACACCGGGGAGCTGTTTTTT	NA	NA	TRBV12-2	TRBJ2-2
CASSWGINQPQHF	TGTGCCAGCAGTTGGGGCATCAATCAGCCCCAGCATTTT	NA	NA	TRBV27	TRBJ1-5
CASSLRADRLSTEAFF	TGTGCCAGCAGCTTAAGAGCGGACAGGTTGAGCACTGAAGCTTTCTTT	TRBD1	NA	TRBV11-2	TRBJ1-1
CASSVDRASSGNTIYF	TGTGCCAGCAGCGTTGACAGGGCTTCCTCTGGAAACACCATATATTTT	TRBD1	once	TRBV3-1/TRBV3-2	TRBJ1-3
CASSLLGTSGSAETQYF	TGTGCCAGCAGCTTACTGGGGACTAGCGGGAGCGCGGAGACCCAGTACTTC	TRBD2	NA	TRBV7-2	TRBJ2-5
CASSFQGREAFF	TGTGCCAGCTCCTTCCAGGGTCGAGAAGCTTTCTTT	NA	NA	TRBV18	TRBJ1-1
CASSLVEGAYGYTF	TGTGCCAGCAGCTTAGTGGAAGGGGCCTATGGCTACACCTTC	NA	NA	TRBV7-2	TRBJ1-2
CSVEPGSEAFF	TGCAGCGTTGAACCCGGGTCCGAAGCTTTCTTT	NA	NA	TRBV29-1	TRBJ1-1
CASSSGTPREQYF	TGCGCCAGCAGCTCCGGGACTCCACGCGAGCAGTACTTC	NA	few	TRBV5-1	TRBJ2-7
CASSLGPRTGSGSPLHF	TGTGCCAGCAGCTTAGGACCCCGCACAGGGTCGGGTTCACCCCTCCACTTT	NA	NA	TRBV7-2	TRBJ1-6
CASSLGQGAREQYF	TGTGCCAGCAGCCTCGGACAGGGGGCGCGAGAGCAGTACTTC	TRBD1	NA	TRBV13	TRBJ2-7
CASSFLRGNREETQYF	TGTGCCAGCAGCTTTTTGCGGGGGAATAGAGAAGAGACCCAGTACTTC	TRBD2	NA	TRBV7-6	TRBJ2-5
CATSRAGGRAIGDTQYF	TGTGCCACCAGCAGGGCGGGGGGCAGGGCTATAGGAGATACGCAGTATTTT	TRBD2	NA	TRBV15	TRBJ2-3
CASSGGQGGEQYF	TGCGCCAGCAGCGGGGGACAGGGAGGCGAGCAGTACTTC	TRBD1	NA	TRBV5-1	TRBJ2-7
CASSESDYWNTGELFF	TGCGCCAGCAGTGAGTCCGACTACTGGAACACCGGGGAGCTGTTTTTT	NA	NA	TRBV10-1	TRBJ2-2
CASSQGLGEAFF	TGTGCCAGCAGCCAGGGGCTGGGTGAAGCTTTCTTT	NA	NA	TRBV3-1/TRBV3-2	TRBJ1-1
CASRATGGRTEAFF	TGCGCCAGCAGGGCGACAGGAGGAAGGACTGAAGCTTTCTTT	NA	NA	TRBV10-1	TRBJ1-1
CASSTRHFEAFF	TGTGCCAGCAGCACTCGACATTTTGAAGCTTTCTTT	NA	NA	TRBV7-8	TRBJ1-1
CASSYGTGRSYGYTF	TGTGCCAGCAGTTACGGGACAGGGAGAAGCTATGGCTACACCTTC	TRBD1	NA	TRBV6-2/TRBV6-3	TRBJ1-2
CASSPKREGHEQFF	TGCGCCAGCAGTCCTAAGCGGGAGGGTCATGAGCAGTTCTTC	TRBD2	NA	TRBV10-1	TRBJ2-1
CASTVGGVNTEAFF	TGTGCCAGCACCGTAGGGGGGGTGAACACTGAAGCTTTCTTT	NA	NA	TRBV6-5	TRBJ1-1
CAISESIGSQKSYEQYF	TGTGCCATCAGTGAGTCGATAGGTAGCCAGAAAAGCTACGAGCAGTACTTC	NA	NA	TRBV10-3	TRBJ2-7
CASSYSPGWGTEAFF	TGTGCCAGCAGTTACTCGCCAGGGTGGGGCACTGAAGCTTTCTTT	NA	NA	TRBV6-2/TRBV6-3	TRBJ1-1
CASSGDRFSYEQYF	TGTGCCAGCAGTGGGGACAGGTTTTCCTACGAGCAGTACTTC	TRBD1	few	TRBV2	TRBJ2-7
CASSVIGGTEAFF	TGTGCCAGCAGCGTTATCGGGGGCACTGAAGCTTTCTTT	NA	NA	TRBV9	TRBJ1-1
CASSLEHRGGTEAFF	TGCGCCAGCAGCTTGGAACACAGGGGCGGTACTGAAGCTTTCTTT	TRBD1	NA	TRBV5-1	TRBJ1-1
CSAGGLAGGPGATDTQYF	TGCAGTGCTGGTGGACTAGCGGGAGGCCCGGGGGCCACAGATACGCAGTATTTT	TRBD2	NA	TRBV20-1	TRBJ2-3
CASSFGGSIEAFF	TGTGCCAGCAGCTTTGGCGGATCTATTGAAGCTTTCTTT	NA	NA	TRBV7-2	TRBJ1-1
CASSQGLQGKQLGAFF	TGCGCCAGCAGCCAAGGTTTGCAGGGGAAGCAATTGGGGGCTTTCTTT	NA	NA	TRBV4-1	TRBJ1-1
CASSSGNTEAFF	TGTGCCAGCAGTTCCGGGAACACTGAAGCTTTCTTT	NA	NA	TRBV27	TRBJ1-1
CASSPSGNNQPQHF	TGTGCCAGCTCACCAAGCGGGAACAATCAGCCCCAGCATTTT	NA	NA	TRBV18	TRBJ1-5
CAWSGGELGYGYTF	TGTGCCTGGAGTGGCGGGGAGCTCGGCTATGGCTACACCTTC	NA	NA	TRBV30	TRBJ1-2
CSVAGTVTYGYTF	TGCAGCGTTGCGGGGACAGTTACCTATGGCTACACCTTC	TRBD1	NA	TRBV29-1	TRBJ1-2
CASSSGRPYTDTQYF	TGCGCCAGCAGTAGCGGGAGGCCCTACACAGATACGCAGTATTTT	TRBD2	NA	TRBV5-1	TRBJ2-3
CASSQSRGDHGYTF	TGCGCCAGCAGCCAGTCACGGGGGGACCATGGCTACACCTTC	NA	NA	TRBV4-3	TRBJ1-2
CASHYSTAGPYEQYF	TGTGCCAGCCACTATTCGACGGCGGGCCCCTACGAGCAGTACTTC	NA	NA	TRBV7-2	TRBJ2-7
CASSQAGGVNEQFF	TGCGCCAGCAGCCAGGCCGGGGGGGTGAATGAGCAGTTCTTC	TRBD2	NA	TRBV4-3	TRBJ2-1